This T cell receptor beta chain is from a study of T cell responses to AZD1222 COVID-19 vaccine. General study points: The donors showed a predominance of white British ancestry and of females, with possible underestimation of clonal diversity. Spike-specific TCR breadth and depth grew following two AZD1222 doses. Nearly half of spike-specific TCRs reportedly go after variant regions that carry no mutations.

Method: immunoSEQ multiplex PCR; TCRdb's copy keeps in-frame clones and lacks some. The sample has some 150,000 clones, 75% to 90% seen once. This clone was counted only a few times. What it binds is unknown. This CDR3 region has 13 residues. The trim removed 2 bases at V and 7 bases at J, leaving 4 bases unmatched. CDR1 and CDR2 from the germline V gene are SGHDT and YYEEEE. The gene calls are TRBV5-6 and TRBJ1-2, with TRBD1 matching 8 bases. The sequenced sample was peripheral blood, obtained after recovery from COVID-19. The TCR comes from an adult who had recovered from COVID-19. This CDR3 reads CASSFDRGGGYTF. The CDR3 region has the DNA TGTGCCAGCAGCTTCGACAGGGGAGGTGGCTACACCTTC.